This T cell receptor (beta chain) appears in the sequencing data of a study of PD-L1 blockade in urothelial cancer. Study-wide background: Patients began atezolizumab, 1,200 mg intravenously every 3 weeks, in the mid-2010s. The authors examined blood 3 weeks (second dose) and 6 weeks after treatment start.

The CDR3 consists of 12 residues. Germline V gene sequence: CDR1 MNHEY, CDR2 SVGAGI. Trimming at V came to 5 bases and at J to 6 bases, leaving 2 bases not matched to a gene. Time point defined: pretreatment peripheral blood. Sequencing used immunoSEQ multiplex PCR; TCRdb keeps in-frame clones, though not all of them. The sample lists approximately 88,000 clones; about four fifths were seen once. The receptor was isolated from a man aged 55 to 69 with urothelial cancer. The sequencing here drew on PBMCs, taken around atezolizumab (anti-PD-L1) treatment. The rearrangement links TRBV6-5 to TRBJ1-2, with 8 positions matching TRBD1. This chain's CDR3 is CASSVTGDGYTF. CDR3 nucleotide sequence: TGTGCCAGCAGTGTGACAGGGGATGGCTACACCTTC.